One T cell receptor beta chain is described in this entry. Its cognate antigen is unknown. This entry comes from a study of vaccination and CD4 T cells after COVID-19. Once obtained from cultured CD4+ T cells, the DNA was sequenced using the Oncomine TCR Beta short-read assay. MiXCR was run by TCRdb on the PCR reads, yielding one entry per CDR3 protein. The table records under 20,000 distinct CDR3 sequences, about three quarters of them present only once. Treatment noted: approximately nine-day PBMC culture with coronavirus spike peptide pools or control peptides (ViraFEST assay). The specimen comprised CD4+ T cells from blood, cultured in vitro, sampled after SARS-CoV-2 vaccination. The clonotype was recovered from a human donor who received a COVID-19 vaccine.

The DNA for the CDR3 is TGCAGTGCTAGAGATCCCGGCACAGATACGCAGTATTTT. Translation gives CSARDPGTDTQYF. V usage is TRBV20-1 and J usage is TRBJ2-3; D ambiguous. The CDR3 extends over 13 amino acids. Trimming shortened V by 0 bases and J by 1 base, and 5 bases separated the two germline ends. Germline CDR1 reads DFQATT; CDR2 reads SNEGSKA (reference sequence).